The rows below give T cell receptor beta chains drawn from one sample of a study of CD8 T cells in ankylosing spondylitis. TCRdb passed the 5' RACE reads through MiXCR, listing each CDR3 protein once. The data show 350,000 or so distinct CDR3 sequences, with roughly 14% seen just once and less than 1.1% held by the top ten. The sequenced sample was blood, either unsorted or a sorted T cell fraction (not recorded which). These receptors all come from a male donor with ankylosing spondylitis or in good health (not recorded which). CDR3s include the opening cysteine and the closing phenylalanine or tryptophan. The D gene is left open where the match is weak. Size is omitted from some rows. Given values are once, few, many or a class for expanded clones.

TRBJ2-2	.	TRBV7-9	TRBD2	TGTGCCAGCAGCGCAGGGACTAGCGGGCGCGCCGGGGAGCTGTTTTTT	CASSAGTSGRAGELFF
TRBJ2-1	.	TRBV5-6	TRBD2	TGTGCCAGCAGCCTATGGACTAGCGCCGACAATGAGCAGTTCTTC	CASSLWTSADNEQFF
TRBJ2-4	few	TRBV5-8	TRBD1	TGTGCCAGCAGCTCAGGACAGGAGAGAGTAGCCAAAAACATTCAGTACTTC	CASSSGQERVAKNIQYF
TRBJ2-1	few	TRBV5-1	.	TGCGCCAGCAGCCAAGGGACGGGCAATGAGCAGTTCTTC	CASSQGTGNEQFF
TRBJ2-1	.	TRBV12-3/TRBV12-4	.	TGTGCCAGCAACCCGACTCGGGGCAATGAGCAGTTCTTC	CASNPTRGNEQFF
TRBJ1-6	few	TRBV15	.	TGTGCCACCAGCAGAGACTCGCCCTCCTTAGGGACACCCCTCCACTTT	CATSRDSPSLGTPLHF
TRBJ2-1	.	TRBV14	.	TGTGCCAGCAGCCAAGGGGTCTCAGGGACCGACAATGAGCAGTTCTTC	CASSQGVSGTDNEQFF
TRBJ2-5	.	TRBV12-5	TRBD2	TGTGCTAGTGGTCTGGGGGGGTCGAGGACCCAGTACTTC	CASGLGGSRTQYF
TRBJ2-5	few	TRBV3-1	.	TGTGCCAGCAGCCAAGAAGGGGGGTTAGAGACCCAGTACTTC	CASSQEGGLETQYF
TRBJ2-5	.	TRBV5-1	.	TGCGCCAGCAGCTTAGGTAGAGAACAAGAGACCCAGTACTTC	CASSLGREQETQYF
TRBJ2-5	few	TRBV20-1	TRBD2	TGCAGTGTCCTGGGACTAGCGGGAGGGCTTGAGACCCAGTACTTC	CSVLGLAGGLETQYF
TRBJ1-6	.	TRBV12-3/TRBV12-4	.	TGTGCCAGCGGTGCCGGGACGCTCTTTAGATCACCCCTCCACTTT	CASGAGTLFRSPLHF
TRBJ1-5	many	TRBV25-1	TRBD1	TGTGCCAGCAGTGATGGTAAAGGGACAGATAGCAATCAGCCCCAGCATTTT	CASSDGKGTDSNQPQHF
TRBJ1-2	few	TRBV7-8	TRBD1	TGTGCCAGCAGCCCCGGACAGGGGCCCTATGGCTACACCTTC	CASSPGQGPYGYTF
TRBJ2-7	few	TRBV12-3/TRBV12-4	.	TGTGCCAGCACTTCCTTTGGCCCGGGCTACGAGCAGTACTTC	CASTSFGPGYEQYF
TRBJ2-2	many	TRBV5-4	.	TGTGCCAGCAGCTCTCCCAAATACAGCGACGGGGAGCTGTTTTTT	CASSSPKYSDGELFF
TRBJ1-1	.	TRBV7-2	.	TGTGCCAGCAGCTTACGGACCACAACGTGGGGCACTGAAGCTTTCTTT	CASSLRTTTWGTEAFF
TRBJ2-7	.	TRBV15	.	TGTGCCACCAGCAGAGATAGGGGGTCCCGGGAGCAGTACTTC	CATSRDRGSREQYF
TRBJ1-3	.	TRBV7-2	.	TGTGCCAGCAGCCTTACCAACACCATATATTTT	CASSLTNTIYF
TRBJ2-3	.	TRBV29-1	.	TGCAGCGTGCCCGTGCCAGGGGCCTTGGGGGATACGCAGTATTTT	CSVPVPGALGDTQYF
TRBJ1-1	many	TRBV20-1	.	TGCAGTGCTAGCCGAGCTTTCTTT	CSASRAFF
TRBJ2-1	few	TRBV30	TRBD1	TGTGCCTGGAACCGGGACAGCAGATACAATGAGCAGTTCTTC	CAWNRDSRYNEQFF
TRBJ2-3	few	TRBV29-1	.	TGCAGCGTTGAAGACCAGGGGACGCAGTATTTT	CSVEDQGTQYF
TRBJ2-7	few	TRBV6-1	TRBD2	TGTGCCAGCAGTCCGGGGGGACTAACCTACGAGCAGTACTTC	CASSPGGLTYEQYF
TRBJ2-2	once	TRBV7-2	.	TGTGCCAGCAGCTTAGGGCCATTGGGGACGGGGAACACCGGGGAGCTGTTTTTT	CASSLGPLGTGNTGELFF
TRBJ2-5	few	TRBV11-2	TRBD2	TGTGCCAGCAGCTTACTGTCTACTAGCGGGGGCGAAGAGACCCAGTACTTC	CASSLLSTSGGEETQYF
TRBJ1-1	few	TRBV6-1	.	TGTGCCAGCAGTGAAACAAACACTGAAGCTTTCTTT	CASSETNTEAFF
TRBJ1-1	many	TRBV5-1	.	TGCGCCAGCAGCTTGGATTCGGGGCCGAACACTGAAGCTTTCTTT	CASSLDSGPNTEAFF
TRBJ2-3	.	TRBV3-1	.	TGTGCCAGCAGCCGTGCGCCATACGGGGGAGATACGCAGTATTTT	CASSRAPYGGDTQYF
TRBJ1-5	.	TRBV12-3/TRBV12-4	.	TGTGCCAGCAGTTTACAACCTGGGTATAGCAATCAGCCCCAGCATTTT	CASSLQPGYSNQPQHF
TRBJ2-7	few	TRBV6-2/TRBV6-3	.	TGTGCCAGCAGTTTCGGCAGGAGTCATCACGAGCAGTACTTC	CASSFGRSHHEQYF
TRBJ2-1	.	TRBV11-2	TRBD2	TGTGCCAGCAGCTTAGATTATGGACTAGCGGTGTATGAGCAGTTCTTC	CASSLDYGLAVYEQFF
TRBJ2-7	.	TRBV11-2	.	TGTGCCAGCAGCCCCAGTCAGGGCTCCTACGAGCAGTACTTC	CASSPSQGSYEQYF
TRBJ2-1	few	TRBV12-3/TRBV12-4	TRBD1	TGTGCCAGCAGTTTAAATACAGGGGGCGTCGGCTACAATGAGCAGTTCTTC	CASSLNTGGVGYNEQFF
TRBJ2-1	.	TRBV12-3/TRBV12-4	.	TGTGCCAGCAGTTTTGGGCACGAATACAATGAGCAGTTCTTC	CASSFGHEYNEQFF
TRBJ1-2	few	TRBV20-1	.	TGCAGTGCACTTGGGGTAGGAGCTAACTATGGCTACACCTTC	CSALGVGANYGYTF
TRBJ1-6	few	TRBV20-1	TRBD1	TGCAGTGCATCGGACAGGGAGAATTCACCCCTCCACTTT	CSASDRENSPLHF
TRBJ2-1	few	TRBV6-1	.	TGTGCCAGCAGTCCGGGCCTTACCATATTCCACAATGAGCAGTTCTTC	CASSPGLTIFHNEQFF
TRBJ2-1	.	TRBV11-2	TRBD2	TGTGCCAGCAGCCCAGGACTAGCGGGAGGGCGGTCCCCACACAATGAGCAGTTCTTC	CASSPGLAGGRSPHNEQFF
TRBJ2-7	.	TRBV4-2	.	TGTGCCAGCAGCTTGCGGGACAGCGATACCCTCTACGAGCAGTACTTC	CASSLRDSDTLYEQYF
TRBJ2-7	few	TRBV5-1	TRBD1	TGCGCCAGTCCGGGACAGGGGGCGAGGTCCTACGAGCAGTACTTC	CASPGQGARSYEQYF
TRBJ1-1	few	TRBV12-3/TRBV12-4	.	TGTGCCAGCAGTTCTCGTAGGGGCACTGAAGCTTTCTTT	CASSSRRGTEAFF
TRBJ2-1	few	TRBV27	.	TGTGCCAGCAGCCGATTACCTTTTGAGCAGTTCTTC	CASSRLPFEQFF
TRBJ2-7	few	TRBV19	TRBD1	TGTGCCAGTAGTCAACGGACAGGGGGCGAGCAGTACTTC	CASSQRTGGEQYF
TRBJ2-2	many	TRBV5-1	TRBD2	TGCGCCAGCAGCTTGTTCAGTACCCGTAGTGGGACTAGCGGGATTCGGAACGGGGAGCTGTTTTTT	CASSLFSTRSGTSGIRNGELFF
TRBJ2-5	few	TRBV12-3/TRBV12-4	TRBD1	TGTGCCAGCACCCCCGGGACAGGGTTACAAGAGACCCAGTACTTC	CASTPGTGLQETQYF
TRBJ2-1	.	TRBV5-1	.	TGCGCCAGCAGCGAGATCGGGCCGTCTGCTTTGCAGTTCTTC	CASSEIGPSALQFF
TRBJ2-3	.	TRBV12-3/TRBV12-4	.	TGTGCCAGCACCAACTACGGGCGAGATACGCAGTATTTT	CASTNYGRDTQYF
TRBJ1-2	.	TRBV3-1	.	TGTGCCAGCACCCGGACGGCCGCTAACTATGGCTACACCTTC	CASTRTAANYGYTF
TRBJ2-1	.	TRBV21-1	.	TGTGCCAGTAACCGACAGGGGGGCATCAATGAGCAGTTCTTC	CASNRQGGINEQFF